This entry describes one TCR beta chain. Its target is not known. The sample comes from a study of post-analysis software for immune sequencing data. About the study: Secondary progressive, relapsing-remitting and progressive-relapsing multiple sclerosis were among the included disease courses.

V was pared by 1 base and J by 0 bases, with 11 bases of the junction left unmatched. CDR1 is LGHDT, CDR2 YNNKEL, per germline (reference sequence). There are 19 residues in the CDR3. General study findings and limits: Significantly decreased normalized Chao1 diversity was recorded for multiple sclerosis patients relative to controls. Elevated frequency relative to controls characterized four or five TRBV segments in patients, TRBV5-6, TRBV5-1 and TRBV20-1 among them. Analysis by F measure revealed that same-batch samples clustered strongly together.

The TCR beta cDNA libraries contained unique molecular identifiers. TCRdb passed the PCR reads through MiXCR, listing each CDR3 protein once. Altogether some 800,000 distinct CDR3 sequences are present, around 45% being singletons, with the ten largest covering just under 5%. The receptor was isolated from a girl between 5 and 17 years old with multiple sclerosis. The chain is built from TRBV3-1 and TRBJ2-1; 8 nucleotides agree with TRBD2. The source material was blood. The DNA for the CDR3 is TGTGCCAGCAGCCAAGTAAACGGGAGGGCCCCAAGCTCCTACAATGAGCAGTTCTTC. Amino acid sequence: CASSQVNGRAPSSYNEQFF.